This T cell receptor (beta chain) is drawn from a study of regulatory T cells in long-lasting Graves disease. Study-wide results and limits: Analysis covered peripheral blood alone, not thyroid tissue.

Sample time point: newly diagnosed GD, antithyroid drugs for less than 3 months. RNA from PBMCs was the source of the TCR library. V was clipped by 3 bases and J by 4 bases, with 11 bases between them. Looked up from germline, CDR1 is SGHKS and CDR2 is YYEKEE (reference sequence). The CDR3 runs 14 residues. Construction of TCR beta libraries relied on iRepertoire HTBI primers and on Arm-PCR targeting CDR3 regions. TCRdb itself ran the multiplex PCR reads through MiXCR, one entry per CDR3 protein. The table has around 420,000 distinct CDR3 sequences, 15% seen once. This clonotype has ten or more counts. Antigen: not known. These same data were also listed under a study on T cells in Graves' hyperthyroidism and ophthalmopathy.

V is TRBV5-5 and J is TRBJ1-3; D gene ambiguous. The TCR originated in a woman aged 40 to 50 with Graves disease. The specimen comprised peripheral blood mononuclear cells (PBMCs), sampled at new diagnosis, from a patient treated with antithyroid drugs. In DNA form, the CDR3 reads TGTGCCAGCAGCTCCGAGTGGAGAGGAAACACCATATATTTT. Its protein is CASSSEWRGNTIYF. Supplemented by reference TRBV5-5 and TRBJ1-3, the full variable domain reads DAGVTQSPTHLIKTRGQQVTLRCSPISGHKSVSWYQQVLGQGPQFIFQYYEKEERGRGNFPDRFSARQFPNYSSELNVNALLLGDSALYLCASSSEWRGNTIYFGEGSWLTVV.